This TCR beta chain derives from a study of OX40 agonist ivuxolimab in advanced cancers. Background on the study: Ivuxolimab, an agonist antibody against OX40 (CD134), was given to patients. Three patients responded partially, comprising one with hepatocellular carcinoma and two with cutaneous melanoma. General observations from the study: The 0.1-3.0 mg/kg partial responders had among the lowest clonal expansion. Low levels of normalized T-cell clonal expansion also appeared in some nonresponders.

Notes on this clone: The antigen remains undetermined.

Assay used: immunoSEQ multiplex PCR; TCRdb lists only in-frame clones, some missing. The table lists some 83,000 clones, around 83% of them singletons, with 5.5% to 7.5% in the top ten. Germline CDR1 is MNHNY and CDR2 is SVGAGI (reference sequence). The length of the CDR3 is 13 residues. V was trimmed by 6 bases and J by 4 bases, leaving 12 bases between them. This sample comprised CD4+ or CD8+ T cells sorted from blood, obtained in a trial of the OX40 agonist ivuxolimab. This chain uses TRBV6-6 with TRBJ1-2; the D is unclear. The clonotype was recovered from an adult with an advanced solid tumor such as melanoma, head and neck, liver or kidney cancer. The CDR3 nucleotides read TGTGCCAGCAGGCCTCGAGGATTCTATGGCTACACCTTC. Its translation is CASRPRGFYGYTF.